Each of the 26 T cell receptor beta chains below was sequenced from the same sample in a study of cytomegalovirus exposure and HLA in healthy donors. Assay: immunoSEQ multiplex PCR; the TCRdb copy retains only in-frame clones and omits some. The sample lists tens of thousands of clones; roughly 94% were seen once. Specimen: PBMCs. These receptor sequences come from a man younger than 35 in good health and CMV-seropositive.

The rearrangement links TRBV5-1 to TRBJ2-4, with 10 positions matching TRBD1. The CDR3 spans 17 residues. The ends lost 0 bases at V and 5 bases at J; junction bases unmatched: 8. Germline V gene lookup returns CDR1 SGHRS and CDR2 YFSETQ. CDR3 in amino acids: CASSLGPSGTGENIQYF. For the CDR3, the DNA is TGCGCCAGCAGCTTGGGCCCTTCCGGGACAGGGGAAAACATTCAGTACTTC.

This chain uses TRBV7-9 with TRBJ2-1; 14 nucleotides agree with TRBD2. The CDR3 loop spans 17 amino acids. Germline trimming cut 3 bases from V and 4 bases from J; bases unmatched to any gene: 5. Germline values: CDR1 SEHNR, CDR2 FQNEAQ (reference sequence). The CDR3 sequence is CASSFRTSGRKYNEQFF. The CDR3 DNA sequence: TGTGCCAGCAGCTTCCGGACTAGCGGGAGGAAATACAATGAGCAGTTCTTC. Filled out from reference TRBV7-9 and TRBJ2-1, the complete variable domain reads DTGVSQNPRHKITKRGQNVTFRCDPISEHNRLYWYRQTLGQGPEFLTYFQNEAQLEKSRLLSDRFSAERPKGSFSTLEIQRTEQGDSAMYLCASSFRTSGRKYNEQFFGPGTRLTVL.

The rearrangement uses TRBV29-1 and TRBJ1-1; possible D gene TRBD1, 5 bases. With 4 bases removed from V and 4 bases from J, the gap between germline ends came to 13 bases. Germline values: CDR1 SQVTM, CDR2 ANQGSEA. CDR3 size: 13 residues. CDR3 protein: CSVARGSVTEAFF. CDR3 in DNA: TGCAGCGTTGCCCGGGGGTCGGTCACTGAAGCTTTCTTT.

This clone came up once. The chain recombines TRBV6-5 with TRBJ1-3; TRBD1 aligns across 8 bases. There are 15 residues in the CDR3. V was pared by 6 bases and J by 2 bases, with 6 bases of the junction left unmatched. CDR1 is MNHEY, CDR2 SVGAGI, per germline. The CDR3 DNA reads TGTGCCAGCAGAACCGGACAGGGCCCTGGAAACACCATATATTTT. Translating it yields CASRTGQGPGNTIYF.

This chain links TRBV19 with TRBJ2-1; possible D gene TRBD1, 7 bases. In germline, CDR1 is LNHDA, CDR2 SQIVND (reference sequence). V was clipped by 1 base and J by 3 bases, with 13 bases between them. This CDR3 has 16 amino acids. Here the CDR3 DNA reads TGTGCCAGTAGTATAGCGGCGGGACAGCACTACAATGAGCAGTTCTTC. It codes for CASSIAAGQHYNEQFF. Full variable domain (missing parts from reference TRBV19 and TRBJ2-1): DGGITQSPKYLFRKEGQNVTLSCEQNLNHDAMYWYRQDPGQGLRLIYYSQIVNDFQKGDIAEGYSVSREKKESFPLTVTSAQKNPTAFYLCASSIAAGQHYNEQFFGPGTRLTVL.

This clone was counted only a few times. This sample includes further DNA sequences coding for the same CDR3. CDR3: CASSGGTASTDTQYF. CDR3 in DNA: TGTGCCAGCAGCGGAGGGACAGCGAGCACAGATACGCAGTATTTT. The chain recombines TRBV2 with TRBJ2-3; perhaps TRBD1 as D (7 bases). V was clipped by 6 bases and J by 0 bases, with 13 bases between them. The germline V gene encodes CDR1 SNHLY and CDR2 FYNNEI. The CDR3 has 15 residues.

The gene calls are TRBV28 and TRBJ1-1; D remains ambiguous. This CDR3 contains 15 residues. V was shortened by 8 bases and J by 1 base, with 17 bases between the two germline ends. The germline gives CDR1 MDHEN, CDR2 SYDVKM. The DNA of the CDR3 is TGTGCCAGCCTTTTTAGGTCGGGTGGGAACACTGAAGCTTTCTTT. Translated: CASLFRSGGNTEAFF.

The genes are TRBV28 and TRBJ1-2; a possible D gene is TRBD1 (6 bases). V was clipped by 4 bases and J by 4 bases, with 13 bases between them. The length of the CDR3 is 14 residues. Germline V gene sequence: CDR1 MDHEN, CDR2 SYDVKM. The CDR3 here is CASSSPGAGYGYTF. The CDR3 DNA is TGTGCCAGCAGTTCCCCAGGGGCCGGCTATGGCTACACCTTC.

V and J are TRBV6-4 and TRBJ2-3; 9 positions match TRBD1. J gave up 6 bases and V 4 bases, and 8 bases lay outside the gene matches. CDR3 length equals 15 residues. Germline lookup yields CDR1 MRHNA and CDR2 SNTAGT. The CDR3 sequence is CASSATGGSSDTQYF. DNA of the CDR3: TGTGCCAGCAGTGCTACAGGGGGCAGCTCGGATACGCAGTATTTT.

The chain has TRBV27 and TRBJ2-1; TRBD2 agrees at 16 bases. Germline loops: CDR1 MNHEY, CDR2 SMNVEV (reference sequence). The V gene end was trimmed by 5 bases and the J gene end by 0 bases; junction bases not matched to a gene: 10. This CDR3 spans 20 amino acids. The CDR3 bases are TGTGCCAGCAGTACCGCGGGACTAGCGGGGGGGCCGAGCTCCTACAATGAGCAGTTCTTC. It codes for CASSTAGLAGGPSSYNEQFF.

Remarks on this clone: Other DNA sequences in this sample translate to the same CDR3. The chain is built from TRBV5-6 and TRBJ1-4; D is unclear. This CDR3 has 15 amino acids. V lost 8 bases and J lost 8, with 22 bases in between. The germline V gene encodes CDR1 SGHDT and CDR2 YYEEEE. Here the CDR3 reads CASTPGVGRGEKLFF. CDR3 nucleotide sequence: TGTGCCAGTACGCCCGGGGTAGGGCGCGGCGAAAAACTGTTTTTT.

This chain links TRBV6-6 with TRBJ1-4; 7 bases are a match to TRBD1. This CDR3 region has 15 residues. Germline loops: CDR1 MNHNY, CDR2 SVGAGI (reference sequence). After removal of 7 bases from V and 5 bases from J, the junction contained 10 bases not matched to a gene. CDR3 coding DNA: TGTGCCAGCACCCTGACCGGGACAGAGAATGAAAAACTGTTTTTT. Its translation is CASTLTGTENEKLFF.

V and J are TRBV5-5 and TRBJ2-5; no definite D call. The CDR3 is 12 amino acids. The V and J ends lost 2 bases and 5 bases respectively, with 7 bases between them. Germline CDR1 reads SGHKS; CDR2 reads YYEKEE (reference sequence). The CDR3 here is CASSLLLETQYF. The CDR3, as DNA: TGTGCCAGCAGCTTACTGTTGGAGACCCAGTACTTC.

The rearrangement uses TRBV2 and TRBJ1-3, with 7 bases matching TRBD1. The CDR3 length is 13 residues. CDR1 and CDR2 (germline): SNHLY, FYNNEI. V lost 7 bases and J lost 2; bases outside the gene matches: 2. In DNA, the CDR3 is TGTGCCAGCAACGGACAGGCTGGAAACACCATATATTTT. Its translation: CASNGQAGNTIYF.

The rearrangement links TRBV2 to TRBJ1-5; 7 bases match TRBD1. The CDR3 is made up of 18 amino acids. CDR1 and CDR2 from the germline V gene are SNHLY and FYNNEI. Trimming cost V 4 bases and J 0 bases; bases outside gene matches: 12. This CDR3 is CASSGAARGEYSNQPQHF. DNA for the CDR3: TGTGCCAGCAGTGGGGCGGCCAGGGGGGAATATAGCAATCAGCCCCAGCATTTT.

This chain connects TRBV2 to TRBJ2-7; 11 bases are a match to TRBD2. This CDR3 contains 17 residues. Unmatched junction bases numbered 12, after V lost 4 bases and J lost 4 bases. CDR1 is SNHLY and CDR2 is FYNNEI in the germline V gene. This chain's CDR3 is CASSAATRLAGPYEQYF. The CDR3 nucleotides read TGTGCCAGCAGTGCCGCCACCAGACTAGCGGGGCCGTACGAGCAGTACTTC.

This clone was observed a handful of times. The chain joins TRBV27 to TRBJ2-7; the match to TRBD1 covers 11 bases. The V gene end was trimmed by 6 bases and the J gene end by 7 bases; junction bases not matched to a gene: 17. The CDR3 has 17 amino acids. Germline CDR1 is MNHEY and CDR2 is SMNVEV (reference sequence). CDR3 DNA sequence: TGTGCCAGCAGCCTAACACCCGTGGACAGGGGGCTGGAAGAGCAGTACTTC. It translates to CASSLTPVDRGLEEQYF.

The chain couples TRBV9 to TRBJ1-4; a weak D match, TRBD1 (6 bases). This CDR3 has 13 residues. CDR1 is SGDLS, CDR2 YYNGEE, per germline. With 0 bases removed from V and 7 bases from J, the gap between germline ends came to 7 bases. In DNA form, the CDR3 reads TGTGCCAGCAGCGTAGGAGGGGGTGAAAAACTGTTTTTT. This gives the protein CASSVGGGEKLFF.

In this sample, this clone turned up once. The rearrangement joins TRBV4-1 to TRBJ2-2; D is perhaps TRBD1 (5 bases). The germline V and J ends were trimmed by 4 bases and 7 bases, with 13 bases remaining between them. The V gene's germline CDR1 is MGHRA and CDR2 YSYEKL. This CDR3 has 14 residues. The CDR3 protein is CASSRVGRIGELFF. In DNA, the CDR3 is TGCGCCAGCAGCCGAGTGGGGCGGATCGGGGAGCTGTTTTTT.

The chain has TRBV5-4 and TRBJ2-7; D is uncertain. Trimming stripped 2 bases from V and 5 bases from J, with 14 bases between. Germline assignment: CDR1 SGHNT and CDR2 YYREEE (reference sequence). The CDR3 has 14 residues. The CDR3 loop is CASSFRSEVDEQYF. The CDR3 DNA follows: TGTGCCAGCAGCTTCAGGTCTGAAGTAGACGAGCAGTACTTC.

The chain is built from TRBV29-1 and TRBJ1-3; D perhaps matches TRBD1 (5 bases). Trimming took off 7 bases at V and 3 bases at J, with 10 bases between the two ends. The CDR3 covers 12 residues. CDR1 is SQVTM and CDR2 is ANQGSEA in the germline V gene. CDR3 loop: CSGQGFGNTIYF. CDR3 nucleotide sequence: TGCAGCGGGCAGGGTTTTGGAAACACCATATATTTT. Supplemented by reference TRBV29-1 and TRBJ1-3, the full variable domain reads SAVISQKPSRDICQRGTSLTIQCQVDSQVTMMFWYRQQPGQSLTLIATANQGSEATYESGFVIDKFPISRPNLTFSTLTVSNMSPEDSSIYLCSGQGFGNTIYFGEGSWLTVV.

V gene TRBV1 combines with J gene TRBJ2-7; TRBD2, as called in the table, went unchecked against the DNA. TRBV1 is given as a pseudogene. The CDR3 spans 16 residues. As DNA, the CDR3 is TGCACCAGCAGCCAAGATCGGGGGGGAGAGTCCTCCGAGCAGTACTTC. Residues: CTSSQDRGGESSEQYF.

The V and J genes are TRBV27 and TRBJ2-3; 14 positions agree with TRBD2. The CDR3 has 16 amino acids. Germline lookup yields CDR1 MNHEY and CDR2 SMNVEV (reference sequence). Unmatched junction bases numbered 5, after V lost 4 bases and J lost 5 bases. The CDR3 spells CASSSLGLAGGDTQYF. The CDR3 DNA reads TGTGCCAGCAGTTCCCTCGGACTAGCGGGAGGAGATACGCAGTATTTT.

The V gene is TRBV5-1, the J gene TRBJ2-5, with D maybe TRBD2 (6 bases). The CDR3 runs 16 residues. Trimming took off 1 base at V and 2 bases at J, with 15 bases between the two ends. Germline V CDR1 and CDR2: SGHRS, YFSETQ. CDR3 loop: CASSLMQGGGQETQYF. The CDR3 DNA follows: TGCGCCAGCAGCTTGATGCAGGGAGGTGGGCAAGAGACCCAGTACTTC.

The rearrangement uses TRBV10-2 and TRBJ2-7, with D tentatively TRBD2 (6 bases). The CDR3 length is 14 residues. V was pared by 0 bases and J by 3 bases, with 9 bases between. Germline V gene sequence: CDR1 WSHSY, CDR2 SAAADI. CDR3 nucleotide sequence: TGCGCCAGCAGTGAGTCCGGAGGGTTCTACGAGCAGTACTTC. It yields the protein CASSESGGFYEQYF.

This rearrangement joins TRBV27 to TRBJ1-2; D is possibly TRBD1 (6 bases). V was clipped by 6 bases and J by 5 bases, with 19 bases between them. This CDR3 is built from 15 residues. Germline loops: CDR1 MNHEY, CDR2 SMNVEV (reference sequence). In DNA form, the CDR3 reads TGTGCCAGCAGGCTTAAACCGACAGGATTTTATGGCTACACCTTC. Translation gives CASRLKPTGFYGYTF.